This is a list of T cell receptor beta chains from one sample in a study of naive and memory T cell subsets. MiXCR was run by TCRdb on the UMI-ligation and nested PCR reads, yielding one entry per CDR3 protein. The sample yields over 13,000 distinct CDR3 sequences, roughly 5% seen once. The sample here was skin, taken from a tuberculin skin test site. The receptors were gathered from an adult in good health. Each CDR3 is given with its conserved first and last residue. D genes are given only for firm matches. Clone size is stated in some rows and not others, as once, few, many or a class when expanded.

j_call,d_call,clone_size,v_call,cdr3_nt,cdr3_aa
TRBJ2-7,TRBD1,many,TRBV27,TGTGCCAGCAGCCAAACCGGGACAGGGATCCCCTACGAGCAGTACTTC,CASSQTGTGIPYEQYF
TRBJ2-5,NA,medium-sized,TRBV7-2,TGTGCCAGCAGTTCCGGCCGGGGCACCCGAGAGACCCAGTACTTC,CASSSGRGTRETQYF
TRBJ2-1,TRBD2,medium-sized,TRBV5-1,TGCGCCAGCAGCTCCGGGACTAATCTTAACAATGAGCAGTTCTTC,CASSSGTNLNNEQFF
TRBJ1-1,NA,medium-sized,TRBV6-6,TGTGCCAGCAGTTACTCCGTAGATGGGACTGAAGCTTTCTTT,CASSYSVDGTEAFF
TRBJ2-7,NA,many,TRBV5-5,TGTGCCAGCAGCACGGGGGACCGTACCTACGAGCAGTACTTC,CASSTGDRTYEQYF
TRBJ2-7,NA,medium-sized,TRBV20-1,TGCAGTGCTTGGGACAACGTATACGAGCAGTACTTC,CSAWDNVYEQYF
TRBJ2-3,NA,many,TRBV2,TGTGCCAGCAGTGAAGGGGGTGATACGCAGTATTTT,CASSEGGDTQYF
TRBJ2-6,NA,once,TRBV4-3,TGCGCCAGCAGCCAAGATACCCCCCCCGGTCTTGACTCTGGGGCCAACGTCCTGACTTTC,CASSQDTPPGLDSGANVLTF
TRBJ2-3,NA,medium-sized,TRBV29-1,TGCAGCGTTGAAGGCGGGACAGATACGCAGTATTTT,CSVEGGTDTQYF
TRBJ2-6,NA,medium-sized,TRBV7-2,TGTGCCAGCAGCTTAGGCTCTGGGGCCAACGTCCTGACTTTC,CASSLGSGANVLTF
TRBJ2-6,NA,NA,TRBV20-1,TGCAGTGCTAGAGTCGGTGGATCCGTGGCCAACGTCCTGACTTTC,CSARVGGSVANVLTF
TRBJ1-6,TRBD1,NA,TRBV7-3,TGTGCCAGCAGCTCGGAAGGGGGCCGGCGCTCACCCCTCCACTTT,CASSSEGGRRSPLHF
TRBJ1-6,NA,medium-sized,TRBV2,TGTGCCAGCCTGTTTAACAATAACGCGAATTCACCCCTCCACTTT,CASLFNNNANSPLHF
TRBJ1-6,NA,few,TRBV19,TGTGCCAGTAGTATTCGGACAGCCTCCTATAATTCACCCCTCCACTTT,CASSIRTASYNSPLHF
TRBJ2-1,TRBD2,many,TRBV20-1,TGCAGTGCCCATCGGGGACTAGCGGGGTACGATGAGCAGTTCTTC,CSAHRGLAGYDEQFF
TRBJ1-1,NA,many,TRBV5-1,TGCGCCAGCAGGTCAGGGGATGGGATGAACACTGAAGCTTTCTTT,CASRSGDGMNTEAFF
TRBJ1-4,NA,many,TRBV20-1,TGCAGTGCTAGAGATTACGCCGGAGGAGAAAAACTGTTTTTT,CSARDYAGGEKLFF
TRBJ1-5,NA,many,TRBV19,TGTGCCACACAAGGGGATTTTAAGGGATATCAGCCCCAGCATTTT,CATQGDFKGYQPQHF
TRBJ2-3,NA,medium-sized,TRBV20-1,TGCAGTGCTGAGGGGCGCAGCACAGATACGCAGTATTTT,CSAEGRSTDTQYF
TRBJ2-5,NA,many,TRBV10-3,TGTGCCACCAGGACAGAGATCCAAGAGACCCAGTACTTC,CATRTEIQETQYF
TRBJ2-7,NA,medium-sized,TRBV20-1,TGCAGTGCTCAGGGGAGAAACTACGAGCAGTACTTC,CSAQGRNYEQYF
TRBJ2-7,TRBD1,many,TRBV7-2,TGTGCCAGCAGCGCCGGGACAGGTCCTTACGAGCAGTACTTC,CASSAGTGPYEQYF
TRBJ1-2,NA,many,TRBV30,TGTGCCTGGAGTGTACAACTGTCTGACTATGGCTACACCTTC,CAWSVQLSDYGYTF
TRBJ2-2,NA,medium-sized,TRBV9,TGTGCCAGCAGCACCTTAACCGGGGAGCTGTTTTTT,CASSTLTGELFF
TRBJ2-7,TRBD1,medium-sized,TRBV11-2,TGTGCCAGCAGCTTAGCCGGACAGGACTACGAGCAGTACTTC,CASSLAGQDYEQYF
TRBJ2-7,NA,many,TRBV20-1,TGCAGTGCTACCCCGACGGCCCTTGGCGAGCAGTACTTC,CSATPTALGEQYF
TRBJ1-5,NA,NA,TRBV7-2,TGTGCCAGCAGCTGGGGGCCTCGAGGCAATCAGCCCCAGCATTTT,CASSWGPRGNQPQHF
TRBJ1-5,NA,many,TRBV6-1,TGTGCCAGCGAGGACGGATATCAGCCCCAGCATTTT,CASEDGYQPQHF
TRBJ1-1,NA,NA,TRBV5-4,TGTGCCAGCAGCCATCCATGGAGTATGACTGAAGCTTTCTTT,CASSHPWSMTEAFF
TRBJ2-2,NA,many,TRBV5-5,TGTGCCAGCAGCGGGCGGGACGCGTTGGCGGGGGAGCTGTTTTTT,CASSGRDALAGELFF
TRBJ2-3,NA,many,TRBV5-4,TGTGCCAGCAGCGCGATGGGGTCAGAGGGGGATACGCAGTATTTT,CASSAMGSEGDTQYF
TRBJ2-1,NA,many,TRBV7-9,TGTGCCAGCAGCTTAGCGAGGGGGGACTCGGATGGTGAGCAGTTCTTC,CASSLARGDSDGEQFF
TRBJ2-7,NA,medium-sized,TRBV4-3,TGCGCCAGCAGCCAAGACTGGTCGACACCATCGTACGAGCAGTACTTC,CASSQDWSTPSYEQYF
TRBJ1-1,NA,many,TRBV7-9,TGTGCCAGCAGCCCGCGGCCCAGTGACGCTTTCTTT,CASSPRPSDAFF
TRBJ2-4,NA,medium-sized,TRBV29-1,TGCAGCGCCCCGGACCCCAGGGCCAAAAACATTCAGTACTTC,CSAPDPRAKNIQYF
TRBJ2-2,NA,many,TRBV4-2,TGTGCCAGCAGCCAAGGGTCGGGTCCACAATCTCAGCTGTTTTTT,CASSQGSGPQSQLFF
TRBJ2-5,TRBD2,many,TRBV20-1,TGCAGTGCTAGAAAGGCTAGCGGGGGCCAGGGGACCCAGTACTTC,CSARKASGGQGTQYF
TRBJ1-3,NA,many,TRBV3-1,TGTGCCAGCAGCCAAGATTTGGTTTTCTTTGGAAACACCATATATTTT,CASSQDLVFFGNTIYF
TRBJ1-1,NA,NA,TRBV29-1,TGCAGCGTGCGGGAAAACACTGAAGCTTTCTTT,CSVRENTEAFF
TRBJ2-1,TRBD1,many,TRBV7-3,TGTGCCAGCAGCTGGACAGGGGATAATGAGCAGTTCTTC,CASSWTGDNEQFF
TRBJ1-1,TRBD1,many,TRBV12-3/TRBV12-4,TGTGCCAGCAGGGACAGGGCGAGCATAGAAGCTTTCTTT,CASRDRASIEAFF
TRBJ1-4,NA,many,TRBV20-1,TGCAGTGCCTGGGACATCGGGGAAAAACTGTTTTTT,CSAWDIGEKLFF
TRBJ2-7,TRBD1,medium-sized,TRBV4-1,TGCGCCAGCAGCCAGGAGAGCAGGGGGAGCTCCTACGAGCAGTACTTC,CASSQESRGSSYEQYF
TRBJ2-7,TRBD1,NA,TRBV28,TGTGCCAGCAACAGGGGAAGTATCTACGAGCAGTACTTC,CASNRGSIYEQYF
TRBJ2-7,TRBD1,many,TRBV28,TGTGCCAGCAGTCCTTCGGGACAGGGCTCCTACGAGCAGTACTTC,CASSPSGQGSYEQYF
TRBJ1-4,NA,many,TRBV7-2,TGTGCCAACAGCCCTAGCGCGACGGAGATTAATGAAAAACTGTTTTTT,CANSPSATEINEKLFF
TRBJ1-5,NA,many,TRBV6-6,TGTGCCAGCAGGGACAGCGTGGGTCAGCCCCAGCATTTT,CASRDSVGQPQHF
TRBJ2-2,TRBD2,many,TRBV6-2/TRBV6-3,TGTGCCAGCGTGAGAGCGGGGGGGCAATCCACCGGGGAGCTGTTTTTT,CASVRAGGQSTGELFF
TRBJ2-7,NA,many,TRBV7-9,TGTGCCAGCAGCTTAGGGGCCTACGAGCAGTACTTC,CASSLGAYEQYF
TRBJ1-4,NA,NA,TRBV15,TGTGCCACCAGCCGGGGAACGGCCGGAGAAAAACTGTTTTTT,CATSRGTAGEKLFF